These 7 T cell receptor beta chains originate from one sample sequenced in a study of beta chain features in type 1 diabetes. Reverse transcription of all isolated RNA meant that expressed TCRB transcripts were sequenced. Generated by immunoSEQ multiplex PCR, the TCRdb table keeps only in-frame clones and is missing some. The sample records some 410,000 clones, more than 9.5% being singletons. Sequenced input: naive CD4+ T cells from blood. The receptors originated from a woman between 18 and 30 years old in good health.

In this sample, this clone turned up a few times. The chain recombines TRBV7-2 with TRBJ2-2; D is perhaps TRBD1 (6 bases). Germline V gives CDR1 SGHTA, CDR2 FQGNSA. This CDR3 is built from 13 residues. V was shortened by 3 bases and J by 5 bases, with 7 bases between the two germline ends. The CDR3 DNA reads TGTGCCAGCAGCTTCGGACAGACCGGGGAGCTGTTTTTT. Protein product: CASSFGQTGELFF. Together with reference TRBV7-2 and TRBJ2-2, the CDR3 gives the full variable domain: GAGVSQSPSNKVTEKGKDVELRCDPISGHTALYWYRQSLGQGLEFLIYFQGNSAPDKSGLPSDRFSAERTGGSVSTLTIQRTQQEDSAVYLCASSFGQTGELFFGEGSRLTVL.

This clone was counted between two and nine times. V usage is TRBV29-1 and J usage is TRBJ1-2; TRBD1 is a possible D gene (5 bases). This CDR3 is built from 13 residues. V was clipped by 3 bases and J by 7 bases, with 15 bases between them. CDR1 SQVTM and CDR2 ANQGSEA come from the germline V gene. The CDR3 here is CSVEEGEKGGYTF. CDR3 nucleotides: TGCAGCGTTGAGGAAGGGGAGAAGGGTGGCTACACCTTC.

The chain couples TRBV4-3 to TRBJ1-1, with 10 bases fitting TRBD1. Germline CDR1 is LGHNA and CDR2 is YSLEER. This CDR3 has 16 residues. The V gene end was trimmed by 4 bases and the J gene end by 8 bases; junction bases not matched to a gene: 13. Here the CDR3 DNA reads TGCGCCAGCAGCCGGTCCGGGACAGGGGCCGCGCAGGAAGCTTTCTTT. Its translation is CASSRSGTGAAQEAFF.

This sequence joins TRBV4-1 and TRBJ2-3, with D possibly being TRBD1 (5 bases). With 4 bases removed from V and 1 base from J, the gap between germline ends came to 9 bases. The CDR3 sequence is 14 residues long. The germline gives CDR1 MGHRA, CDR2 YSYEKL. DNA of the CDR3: TGCGCCAGCAGCCTTGACAGTCGCACAGATACGCAGTATTTT. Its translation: CASSLDSRTDTQYF.

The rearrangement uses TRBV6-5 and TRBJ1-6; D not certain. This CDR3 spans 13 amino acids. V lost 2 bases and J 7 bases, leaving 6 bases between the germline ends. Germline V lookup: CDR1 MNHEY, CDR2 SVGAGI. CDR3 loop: CASSYEANSPLHF. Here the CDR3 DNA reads TGTGCCAGCAGTTACGAGGCCAATTCACCCCTCCACTTT.

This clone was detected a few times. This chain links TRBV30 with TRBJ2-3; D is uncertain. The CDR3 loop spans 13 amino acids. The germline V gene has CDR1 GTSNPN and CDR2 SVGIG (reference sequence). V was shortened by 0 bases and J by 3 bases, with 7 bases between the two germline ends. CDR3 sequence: CAWSVPATDTQYF. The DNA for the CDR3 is TGTGCCTGGAGTGTACCGGCGACAGATACGCAGTATTTT.

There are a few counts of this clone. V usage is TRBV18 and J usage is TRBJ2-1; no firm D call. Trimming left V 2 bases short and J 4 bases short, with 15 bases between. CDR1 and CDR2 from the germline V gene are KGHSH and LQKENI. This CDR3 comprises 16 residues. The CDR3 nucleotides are TGTGCCAGCTCACCAACAGTAGTGGGCGGATACAATGAGCAGTTCTTC. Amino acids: CASSPTVVGGYNEQFF.